The 3 T cell receptor beta chains in this list originate from one sample, sequenced in a study of vaccination and CD4 T cells after COVID-19. Sequenced with the Oncomine TCR Beta short-read assay was DNA taken from cultured CD4+ T cells. TCRdb passed the PCR reads through MiXCR, listing each CDR3 protein once. The sample holds thousands of distinct CDR3 sequences, roughly 52% seen once. Treatment specified: roughly 11-day PBMC culture with coronavirus spike peptide pools or control peptides (ViraFEST assay). Collection of the unexposed donor's CD4+ T cells took place before the COVID-19 pandemic (2011-2018). These TCRs' antigens remain unknown. Input material: CD4+ T cells from blood, cultured in vitro. Source of these receptors: a human donor in good health.

This chain connects TRBV7-9 to TRBJ1-2, with no clear D. The CDR3 covers 13 residues. Looked up from germline, CDR1 is SEHNR and CDR2 is FQNEAQ (reference sequence). The V end was cut by 5 bases, the J end by 1 base, with 8 bases between. This CDR3 is CASSRANNYGYTF. CDR3 coding DNA: TGTGCCAGCAGCCGGGCCAATAACTATGGCTACACCTTC.

This chain joins TRBV7-2 and TRBJ2-7; no clear D gene. The CDR3 is 15 amino acids. In germline, CDR1 is SGHTA, CDR2 FQGNSA. Trimming removed 5 bases at V and 0 bases at J, with 14 bases between. The CDR3 nucleotides are TGTGCCAGCAGCCCTCGACAAACTTACTCCTACGAGCAGTACTTC. It translates to CASSPRQTYSYEQYF.

J is TRBJ2-2 and V is TRBV27; a weak D match, TRBD1 (7 bases). Germline V gene sequence: CDR1 MNHEY, CDR2 SMNVEV (reference sequence). The CDR3 spans 15 residues. V was trimmed by 6 bases and J by 5 bases, leaving 16 bases between them. For the CDR3, the DNA is TGTGCCAGCAGAATCGCGACAGGGAGGACCGGGGAGCTGTTTTTT. This gives the protein CASRIATGRTGELFF.